This T cell receptor (beta chain) was sequenced during a study of blood T cell repertoires in COVID-19. Overall study context: Sites in the United States, Italy and Spain provided acute and convalescent COVID-19 samples. T cells, B-cell-depleted T cells, or PBMCs supplied cDNA or gDNA.

The Seattle patients joined while their infection was active and were tracked longitudinally afterward. As originally analysed: Cell counts per sample came from amplifying reference gene primers. Profiled with immunoSEQ multiplex PCR; TCRdb holds only in-frame clones, not every one. V and J calls and clone size are copied from that table; D and trimming were computed from the DNA. The top ten hold about 12% of the sample, which has about 440,000 clones, more than 70% seen once. The germline CDR1 and CDR2 sequences are SGHTA and FQGNSA. The ends lost 5 bases at V and 3 bases at J; junction bases unmatched: 3. This CDR3 contains 15 residues. This clone appeared once.

Source material: peripheral blood. The receptor comes from a woman between 50 and 59 years old with COVID-19, enrolled during active disease. V usage is TRBV7-2 and J usage is TRBJ1-3; 11 bases line up with TRBD1. The CDR3 DNA follows: TGTGCCAGCAGCCCCGGGACAGGGGGTGGAAACACCATATATTTT. It translates to CASSPGTGGGNTIYF.